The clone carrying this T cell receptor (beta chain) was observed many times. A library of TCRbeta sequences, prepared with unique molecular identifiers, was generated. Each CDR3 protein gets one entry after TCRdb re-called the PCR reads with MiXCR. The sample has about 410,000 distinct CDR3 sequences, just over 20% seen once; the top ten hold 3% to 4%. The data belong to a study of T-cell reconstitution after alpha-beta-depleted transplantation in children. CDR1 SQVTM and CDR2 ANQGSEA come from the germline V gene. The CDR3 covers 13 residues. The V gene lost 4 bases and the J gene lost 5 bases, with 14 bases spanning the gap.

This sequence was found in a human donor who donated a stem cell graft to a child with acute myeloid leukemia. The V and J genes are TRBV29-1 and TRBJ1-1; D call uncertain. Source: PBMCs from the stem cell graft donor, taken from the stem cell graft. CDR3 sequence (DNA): TGCAGCGTTGCCCCAACAGCGTCGACTGAAGCTTTCTTT. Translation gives CSVAPTASTEAFF.